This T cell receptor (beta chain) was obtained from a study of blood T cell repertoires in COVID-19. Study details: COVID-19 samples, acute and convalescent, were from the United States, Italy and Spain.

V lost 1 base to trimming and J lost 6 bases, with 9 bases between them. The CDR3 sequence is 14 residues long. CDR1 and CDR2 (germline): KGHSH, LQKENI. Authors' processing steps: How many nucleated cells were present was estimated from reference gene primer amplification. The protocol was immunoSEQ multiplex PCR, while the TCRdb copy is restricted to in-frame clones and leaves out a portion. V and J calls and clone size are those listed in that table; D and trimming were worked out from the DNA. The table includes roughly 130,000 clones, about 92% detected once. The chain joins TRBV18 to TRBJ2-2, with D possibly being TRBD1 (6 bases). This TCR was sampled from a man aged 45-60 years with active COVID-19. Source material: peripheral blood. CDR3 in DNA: TGTGCCAGCTCACCACGACAGGAGGCCGGGGAGCTGTTTTTT. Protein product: CASSPRQEAGELFF. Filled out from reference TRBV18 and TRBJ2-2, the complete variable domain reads NAGVMQNPRHLVRRRGQEARLRCSPMKGHSHVYWYRQLPEEGLKFMVYLQKENIIDESGMPKERFSAEFPKEGPSILRIQQVVRGDSAAYFCASSPRQEAGELFFGEGSRLTVL.